A single sample is the source of the 8 T cell receptor beta chains below, sequenced in a study of T cell clones after liver transplantation. Clones were read by immunoSEQ multiplex PCR, and TCRdb kept only the in-frame ones, dropping some. This table has around 120,000 clones, around nine tenths appearing once. Material: CD4+ T cells from blood, obtained 12 months after liver transplant. These receptor sequences come from a human patient who received a liver transplant. Part of the T cell pool may stem from the graft donor.

This chain connects TRBV7-8 to TRBJ2-7; perhaps TRBD1 as D (6 bases). Germline CDR1 SGHVS, CDR2 FQNEAQ. Trimming removed 5 bases from V and 3 bases from J, with 14 bases in between. The CDR3 length is 14 residues. The CDR3 bases are TGTGCCAGCAGCCGGGGACACGGCGGCTACGAGCAGTACTTC. Its translation: CASSRGHGGYEQYF. The variable domain in full, with the rest retrieved from reference TRBV7-8 and TRBJ2-7, is GAGVSQSPRYKVAKRGQDVALRCDPISGHVSLFWYQQALGQGPEFLTYFQNEAQLDKSGLPSDRFFAERPEGSVSTLKIQRTQQEDSAVYLCASSRGHGGYEQYFGPGTRLTVT.

The chain has TRBV5-8 and TRBJ1-2, with no clear D. This CDR3 comprises 14 residues. Germline CDR1 reads SGHTS; CDR2 reads YDEGEE. Trimming left V 1 base short and J 7 bases short, with 14 bases between. In DNA form, the CDR3 reads TGTGCCAGCAGCTTGCGTGGACCGAGGCCTGGCTACACCTTC. Protein product: CASSLRGPRPGYTF.

V gene TRBV9 combines with J gene TRBJ1-1; D remains unclear. CDR1 and CDR2 (germline): SGDLS, YYNGEE. CDR3 length: 14 amino acids. V was cut by 1 base and J by 0 bases, with 7 bases left in between. CDR3 protein: CASSVTVMNTEAFF. The CDR3 DNA is TGTGCCAGCAGCGTAACCGTTATGAACACTGAAGCTTTCTTT.

The V and J genes are TRBV19 and TRBJ1-3, with a weak D call TRBD1 (5 bases). Trimming left V 6 bases short and J 0 bases short, with 15 bases between. Per germline, CDR1 LNHDA and CDR2 SQIVND (reference sequence). The CDR3 loop spans 16 amino acids. CDR3 coding DNA: TGTGCCAGTAGCCCGGGGCTTTGGACCTCTGGAAACACCATATATTTT. Translation: CASSPGLWTSGNTIYF.

The genes are TRBV6-6 and TRBJ2-1; TRBD1 matches at 9 bases. The CDR3 totals 15 residues. CDR1 is MNHNY and CDR2 is SVGAGI in the germline V gene (reference sequence). The trim removed 8 bases at V and 8 bases at J, leaving 13 bases unmatched. CDR3 protein: CASGNPGQGGDEQFF. In DNA, the CDR3 is TGTGCCAGCGGAAACCCGGGACAGGGTGGCGATGAGCAGTTCTTC.

This clone came up a few times. This chain uses TRBV2 with TRBJ2-2; no clear D. The length of the CDR3 is 12 residues. V shed 4 bases and J shed 3 bases, with 3 bases lying between them. Germline CDR1 and CDR2: SNHLY and FYNNEI. CDR3 sequence (DNA): TGTGCCAGCAGTGTCCACACCGGGGAGCTGTTTTTT. This sequence encodes CASSVHTGELFF.

This chain uses TRBV28 with TRBJ2-1, with TRBD2 matching over 8 bases. CDR1 is MDHEN, CDR2 SYDVKM, per germline. With 5 bases clipped from V and 6 bases from J, the junction kept 12 bases outside the gene matches. The CDR3 is 16 amino acids. This CDR3 reads CASSPTGAGEFNEQFF. In DNA, the CDR3 is TGTGCCAGCAGTCCTACAGGAGCGGGAGAGTTCAATGAGCAGTTCTTC.

The CDR3 sequence is CASSLPQGLEQYF. In DNA, the CDR3 is TGTGCCAGCAGCCTACCCCAGGGGCTGGAGCAGTACTTC. This chain joins TRBV5-6 and TRBJ2-7; D might be TRBD1 (6 bases). The germline V gene encodes CDR1 SGHDT and CDR2 YYEEEE. The V end lost 4 bases, the J end lost 7 bases, and 15 bases lay between the germline ends. The CDR3 runs 13 residues. Filled out from reference TRBV5-6 and TRBJ2-7, the complete variable domain reads DAGVTQSPTHLIKTRGQQVTLRCSPKSGHDTVSWYQQALGQGPQFIFQYYEEEERQRGNFPDRFSGHQFPNYSSELNVNALLLGDSALYLCASSLPQGLEQYFGPGTRLTVT.